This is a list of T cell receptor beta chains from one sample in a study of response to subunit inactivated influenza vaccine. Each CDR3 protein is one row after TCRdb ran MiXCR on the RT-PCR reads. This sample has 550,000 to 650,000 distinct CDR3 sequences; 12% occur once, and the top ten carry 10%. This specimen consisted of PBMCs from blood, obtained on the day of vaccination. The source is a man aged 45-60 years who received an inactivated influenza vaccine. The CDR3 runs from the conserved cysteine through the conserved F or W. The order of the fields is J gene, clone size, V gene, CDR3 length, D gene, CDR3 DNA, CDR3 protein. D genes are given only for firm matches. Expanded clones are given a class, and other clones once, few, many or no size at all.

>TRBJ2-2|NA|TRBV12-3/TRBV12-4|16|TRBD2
TGTGCCAGCAGGAAGAGCGGGGTGGAGGGCACCGGGGAGCTGTTTTTT
CASRKSGVEGTGELFF
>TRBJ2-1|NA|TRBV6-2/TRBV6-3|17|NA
TGTGCCACCCAACCCCCGGGGGCCCTTTGGTCCTACAATGAGCAGTTCTTC
CATQPPGALWSYNEQFF
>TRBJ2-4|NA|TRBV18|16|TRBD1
TGTGCCAGCTCACCAAGCCAAAACAGGGGGGAAAACATTCAGTACTTC
CASSPSQNRGENIQYF
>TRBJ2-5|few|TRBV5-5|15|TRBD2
TGTGCCAGCAGCTGGACTAGCGGTAACCAAGAGACCCAGTACTTC
CASSWTSGNQETQYF
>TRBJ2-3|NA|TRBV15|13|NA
TGTGCCACCAGGGGGGGCGAGACAGATACGCAGTATTTT
CATRGGETDTQYF
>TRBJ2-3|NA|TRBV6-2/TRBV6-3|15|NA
TGTGCCAGCAGGATGTACAGCACATTCACAGATACGCAGTATTTT
CASRMYSTFTDTQYF
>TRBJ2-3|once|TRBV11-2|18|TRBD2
TGTGCCAGCAGCCAACAAGCGTACGGCGGGAGAGTCCGAGATACGCAGTATTTT
CASSQQAYGGRVRDTQYF
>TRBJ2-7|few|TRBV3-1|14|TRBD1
TGTGCCAGCAGCCAACGTGTGGACAGGGTCGAGCAGTACTTC
CASSQRVDRVEQYF
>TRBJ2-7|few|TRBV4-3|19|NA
TGCGCCAGCAGCCAAGAGCCGCACGGCGCAGTCATGGACTCCTACGAGCAGTACTTC
CASSQEPHGAVMDSYEQYF
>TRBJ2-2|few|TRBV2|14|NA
TGTGCCAGCAGGATATCAGGGTTCACCGGGGAGCTGTTTTTT
CASRISGFTGELFF
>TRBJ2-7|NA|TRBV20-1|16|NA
TGCAGTGCTAGCATGGGTCCTAGCGCTGGGACCTACGAGCAGTACTTC
CSASMGPSAGTYEQYF
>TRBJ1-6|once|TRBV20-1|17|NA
TGCAGTGCTAGGGCCCCGGGGGGGATGTACGATAATTCACCCCTCCACTTT
CSARAPGGMYDNSPLHF
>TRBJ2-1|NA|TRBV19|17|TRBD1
TGTGCCAGTAGTAAGATGAAGAGGGCAGGGGGTCTCGATGAGCAGTTCTTC
CASSKMKRAGGLDEQFF
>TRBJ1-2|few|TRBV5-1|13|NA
TGCGCCAGCAGCTTCAGCAGCAACTATGGCTACACCTTC
CASSFSSNYGYTF
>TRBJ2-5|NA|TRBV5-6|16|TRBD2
TGTGCCAGCAGCCCCGGGCTACCGGGGGGTCGGGAGACCCAGTACTTC
CASSPGLPGGRETQYF
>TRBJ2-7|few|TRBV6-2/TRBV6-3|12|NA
TGTGCCAGCAGTTTGTTTAACTACGAGCAGTACTTC
CASSLFNYEQYF
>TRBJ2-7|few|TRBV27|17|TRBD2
TGTGCCAGCAGTTTAAGGGCTAGCGGGGCAAGAGGGGTCGAGCAGTACTTC
CASSLRASGARGVEQYF
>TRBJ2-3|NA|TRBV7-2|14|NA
TGTGCCAGCAGCCCCAATTCTAGAACAGATACGCAGTATTTT
CASSPNSRTDTQYF
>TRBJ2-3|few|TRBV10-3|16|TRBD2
TGTGCCATCAGTGGTGGACTAGCGGGGGCGGGAGATACGCAGTATTTT
CAISGGLAGAGDTQYF
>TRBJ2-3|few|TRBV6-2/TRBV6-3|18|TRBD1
TGTGCCAGCAGTTACCCGGACCTGACAGGGGGTTTGTCAGATACGCAGTATTTT
CASSYPDLTGGLSDTQYF
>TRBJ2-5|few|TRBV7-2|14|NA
TGTGCCAGCAGCTTAGAGCGGGCCCAAGAGACCCAGTACTTC
CASSLERAQETQYF
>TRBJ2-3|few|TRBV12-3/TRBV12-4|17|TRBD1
TGTGCCAGCAGTCCCCCGACAGGGGTCTCCTTCGGGGATACGCAGTATTTT
CASSPPTGVSFGDTQYF
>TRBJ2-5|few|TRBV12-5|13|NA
TGTGCTAGTGGTTCGTCCGCCGACGGGACCCAGTACTTC
CASGSSADGTQYF
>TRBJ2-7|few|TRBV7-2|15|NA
TGTGCCAGCAGCATAGGGGACGCGCGATACTACGAGCAGTACTTC
CASSIGDARYYEQYF
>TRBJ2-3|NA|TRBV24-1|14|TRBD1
TGTGCCACCAGTGATACAGGGGCCACAGATACGCAGTATTTT
CATSDTGATDTQYF
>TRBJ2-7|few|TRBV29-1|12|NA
TGCAGCGGGAGGGACGGCGCAGGAGAGCAGTACTTC
CSGRDGAGEQYF
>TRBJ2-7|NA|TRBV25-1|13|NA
TGTGCCAGCAGTGACTTAGTAATTACCGAGCAGTACTTC
CASSDLVITEQYF
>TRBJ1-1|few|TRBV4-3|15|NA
TGCGCCAGCAGCCAAGATCATTGGGCGAACACTGAAGCTTTCTTT
CASSQDHWANTEAFF